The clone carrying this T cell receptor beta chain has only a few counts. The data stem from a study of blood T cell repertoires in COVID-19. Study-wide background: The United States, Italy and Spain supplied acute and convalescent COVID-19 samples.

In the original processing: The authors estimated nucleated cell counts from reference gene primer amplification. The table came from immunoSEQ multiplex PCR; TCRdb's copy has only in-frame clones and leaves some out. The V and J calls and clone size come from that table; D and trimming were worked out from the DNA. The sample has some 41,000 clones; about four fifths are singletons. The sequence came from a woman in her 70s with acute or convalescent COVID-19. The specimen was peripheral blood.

CDR3 DNA: TGTGCCAGCAGCTGGGGAGGGGCCACTGGAAACACCATATATTTT. Amino acids: CASSWGGATGNTIYF. This sequence joins TRBV7-2 and TRBJ1-3; weak D call: TRBD1 (5 bases). Germline CDR1 and CDR2: SGHTA and FQGNSA. The V and J ends lost 4 bases and 2 bases respectively, with 12 bases between them. This CDR3 has 15 residues.